The source of this T cell receptor (beta chain) is a study of blood T cell repertoires in COVID-19. Study at large: COVID-19 samples collected from the United States, Italy and Spain covered acute and convalescent phases.

V was clipped by 5 bases and J by 0 bases; unmatched bases: 5. This CDR3 is 16 amino acids long. The germline V gene has CDR1 SGHTA and CDR2 FQGNSA. Sequencing was performed with immunoSEQ multiplex PCR; in TCRdb, only in-frame clones are kept and a portion is missing. The data contain approximately 250,000 clones, 86% of them seen just once; the ten biggest clones take up roughly 13%. A Seattle source enrolled patients during active infection and followed them longitudinally. This chain joins TRBV7-2 and TRBJ2-7; 12 bases map to TRBD2. What was sequenced was peripheral blood. The sequence was obtained from a woman aged 70-85 years with COVID-19, enrolled during active disease. CDR3: CASSPGLAGRSYEQYF. Here the CDR3 DNA reads TGTGCCAGCAGCCCAGGACTAGCGGGGCGCTCCTACGAGCAGTACTTC. The full variable domain, with the rest looked up from reference TRBV7-2 and TRBJ2-7, is GAGVSQSPSNKVTEKGKDVELRCDPISGHTALYWYRQSLGQGLEFLIYFQGNSAPDKSGLPSDRFSAERTGGSVSTLTIQRTQQEDSAVYLCASSPGLAGRSYEQYFGPGTRLTVT.